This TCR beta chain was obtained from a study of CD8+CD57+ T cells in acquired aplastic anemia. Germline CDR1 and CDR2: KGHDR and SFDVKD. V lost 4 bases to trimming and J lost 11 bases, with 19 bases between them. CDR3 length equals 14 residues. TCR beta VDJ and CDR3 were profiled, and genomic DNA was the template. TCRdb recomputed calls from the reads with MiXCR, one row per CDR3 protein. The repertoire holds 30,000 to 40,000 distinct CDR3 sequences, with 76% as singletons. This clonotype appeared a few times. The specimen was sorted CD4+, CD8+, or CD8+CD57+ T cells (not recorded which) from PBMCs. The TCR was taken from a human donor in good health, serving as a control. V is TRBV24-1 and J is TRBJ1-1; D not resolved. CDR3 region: CATSEGHKSGGAFF. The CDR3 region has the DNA TGTGCCACCAGTGAAGGGCACAAGAGTGGTGGGGCTTTCTTT.